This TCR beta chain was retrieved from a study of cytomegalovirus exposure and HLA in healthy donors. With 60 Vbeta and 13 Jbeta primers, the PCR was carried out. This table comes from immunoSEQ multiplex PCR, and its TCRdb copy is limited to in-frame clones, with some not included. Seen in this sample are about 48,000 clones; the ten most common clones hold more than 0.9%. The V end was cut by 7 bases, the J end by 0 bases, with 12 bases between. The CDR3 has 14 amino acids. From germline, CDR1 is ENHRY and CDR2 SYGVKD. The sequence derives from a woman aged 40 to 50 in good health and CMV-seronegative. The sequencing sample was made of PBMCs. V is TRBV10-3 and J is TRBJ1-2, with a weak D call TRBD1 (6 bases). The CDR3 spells CAIKGTPTNYGYTF. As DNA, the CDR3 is TGTGCCATCAAGGGGACACCGACTAACTATGGCTACACCTTC.